Listed here are 23 T cell receptor beta chains from one sample, sequenced in a study of cytomegalovirus exposure and HLA in healthy donors. This PCR relied on a set of 60 Vbeta primers and 13 Jbeta primers. Profiled with immunoSEQ multiplex PCR; TCRdb holds only in-frame clones, not every one. Here the sample spans 140,000 to 150,000 clones, roughly 70% being singletons. Sequenced material: PBMCs. The receptors here all came from a man aged 30 to 45 in good health and CMV-seronegative.

V gene TRBV18 combines with J gene TRBJ2-3; 10 bases are a match to TRBD1. CDR1 is KGHSH and CDR2 is LQKENI in the germline V gene. Trimming cost V 5 bases and J 6 bases; bases outside gene matches: 8. The CDR3 length is 15 residues. The CDR3 protein is CASSTRQGAGDTQYF. The CDR3 bases are TGTGCCAGCTCAACAAGACAGGGGGCAGGGGATACGCAGTATTTT.

The J gene is TRBJ1-2, the V gene TRBV6-1, with 8 bases fitting TRBD1. Germline V gene data show CDR1 as MNHNS and CDR2 as SASEGT. The CDR3 sequence is 12 residues long. V gave up 11 bases and J gave up 6 bases; unmatched junction bases: 8. CDR3 in amino acids: CAGKNRGDGYTF. Written as DNA, the CDR3 is TGTGCCGGAAAGAACAGGGGGGATGGCTACACCTTC.

This rearrangement joins TRBV14 to TRBJ2-5; TRBD1 agrees at 10 bases. This CDR3 contains 14 residues. Germline V CDR1 and CDR2: SGHDN, FVKESK. V trimming: 4 bases; J trimming: 7 bases; junction bases outside the gene matches: 6. The CDR3 loop reads CASSPIDRGPTQYF. CDR3 DNA: TGTGCCAGCAGCCCGATCGACAGGGGGCCGACCCAGTACTTC.

CDR3 region: CASSTLAGGTYNEQFF. CDR3 DNA: TGTGCCAGCAGCACTCTAGCGGGAGGCACCTACAATGAGCAGTTCTTC. The chain joins TRBV5-6 to TRBJ2-1, with 11 bases matching TRBD2. Germline assignment: CDR1 SGHDT and CDR2 YYEEEE. The CDR3 length is 16 residues. The J segment lost 2 bases and the V segment lost 4 bases, leaving 5 bases of the junction unmatched.

The chain's CDR3 is CASSLDRNEKLFF. The CDR3 DNA reads TGTGCCAGCTCCCTAGACAGGAATGAAAAACTGTTTTTT. The chain uses TRBV18 and TRBJ1-4; perhaps TRBD1 as D (6 bases). This CDR3 has 13 amino acids. The germline gives CDR1 KGHSH, CDR2 LQKENI. Trimming removed 6 bases at V and 5 bases at J, with 10 bases between.

The rearrangement links TRBV5-1 to TRBJ1-1, with 8 nucleotides matching TRBD1. The V and J ends lost 1 base and 0 bases, in that order; junction bases with no gene match: 5. From germline, CDR1 is SGHRS and CDR2 YFSETQ. The CDR3 covers 16 residues. The CDR3 nucleotides read TGCGCCAGCAGCTTGCTCGGACAGGGCATGAACACTGAAGCTTTCTTT. Amino acid sequence: CASSLLGQGMNTEAFF.

This chain joins TRBV18 and TRBJ2-1, with 8 bases fitting TRBD2. Trimming removed 3 bases from V and 7 bases from J; junction bases left unmatched: 8. Germline V lookup: CDR1 KGHSH, CDR2 LQKENI. CDR3 length: 15 residues. CDR3 in amino acids: CASSPLHTGGNEQFF. DNA for the CDR3: TGTGCCAGCTCACCGCTCCACACGGGGGGGAATGAGCAGTTCTTC.

This chain connects TRBV27 to TRBJ2-3, with 10 bases aligning to TRBD1. Germline loops: CDR1 MNHEY, CDR2 SMNVEV (reference sequence). The CDR3 spans 16 residues. With 6 bases clipped from V and 0 bases from J, the junction kept 6 bases outside the gene matches. CDR3 protein: CASSRQGAASTDTQYF. The CDR3 DNA reads as TGTGCCAGCAGCAGACAGGGGGCGGCAAGCACAGATACGCAGTATTTT.

The chain couples TRBV28 to TRBJ2-6, with D tentatively TRBD2 (6 bases). V gave up 3 bases and J gave up 0 bases, with 12 bases separating them. This CDR3 is 17 amino acids long. The germline V gene encodes CDR1 MDHEN and CDR2 SYDVKM. CDR3 in amino acids: CASSFRDGSSGANVLTF. The CDR3 nucleotides read TGTGCCAGCAGTTTCCGGGACGGGAGCTCTGGGGCCAACGTCCTGACTTTC. Based on the CDR3 plus reference TRBV28 and TRBJ2-6, the full variable domain is DVKVTQSSRYLVKRTGEKVFLECVQDMDHENMFWYRQDPGLGLRLIYFSYDVKMKEKGDIPEGYSVSREKKERFSLILESASTNQTSMYLCASSFRDGSSGANVLTFGAGSRLTVL.

This sequence joins TRBV7-2 and TRBJ1-1, with no clear D. V lost 4 bases to trimming and J lost 0 bases, with 12 bases between them. The CDR3 totals 15 residues. Germline assignment: CDR1 SGHTA and CDR2 FQGNSA. The CDR3 loop is CASSSAGILNTEAFF. CDR3 coding DNA: TGTGCCAGCAGCTCCGCCGGGATCTTGAACACTGAAGCTTTCTTT. Drawing the rest from reference TRBV7-2 and TRBJ1-1, the complete variable domain is GAGVSQSPSNKVTEKGKDVELRCDPISGHTALYWYRQSLGQGLEFLIYFQGNSAPDKSGLPSDRFSAERTGGSVSTLTIQRTQQEDSAVYLCASSSAGILNTEAFFGQGTRLTVV.

Note on this clone: Germline and junction disagree at one end, which may indicate a read error. V is TRBV7-9 and J is TRBJ2-5, with 7 bases identical to TRBD2. The CDR3 sequence is 16 residues long. Germline V gives CDR1 SEHNR, CDR2 FQNEAQ (reference sequence). This CDR3 is CSSSSSLGGIQETQYF. CDR3 nucleotide sequence: TGTTCCAGCAGCTCCAGCTTGGGGGGGATCCAAGAGACCCAGTACTTC.

This chain links TRBV2 with TRBJ2-3, with TRBD2 identical over 7 bases. V lost 3 bases and J lost 0; bases outside the gene matches: 9. The CDR3 contains 17 residues. Germline CDR1 SNHLY, CDR2 FYNNEI. The CDR3 loop reads CASSELGAGVSTDTQYF. The CDR3 DNA follows: TGTGCCAGCAGTGAGTTAGGCGCGGGGGTAAGCACAGATACGCAGTATTTT.

CDR3 sequence reads: CASSQGGRLNTEAFF. Written as DNA, the CDR3 is TGCGCCAGCAGCCAGGGGGGACGGCTGAACACTGAAGCTTTCTTT. The chain is built from TRBV4-1 and TRBJ1-1, with a tentative D call TRBD1 (5 bases). Germline V CDR1 and CDR2: MGHRA, YSYEKL. The CDR3 extends over 15 amino acids. V lost 3 bases, J lost 0 bases, and 11 bases lay in between.

CDR3 protein: CASSYRDSTDTQYF. DNA for the CDR3: TGTGCCAGCAGTTACAGGGACAGTACAGATACGCAGTATTTT. This sequence joins TRBV6-5 and TRBJ2-3; 7 nucleotides agree with TRBD1. CDR3 length equals 14 residues. With 2 bases clipped from V and 3 bases from J, the junction kept 2 bases outside the gene matches. Germline loops: CDR1 MNHEY, CDR2 SVGAGI.

The V call is TRBV28, the J call TRBJ2-7; 9 nucleotides line up with TRBD1. The CDR3 is 16 amino acids. V lost 5 bases to trimming and J lost 1 base; unmatched junction nucleotides: 9. Germline V gene data show CDR1 as MDHEN and CDR2 as SYDVKM. The CDR3 coding sequence is TGTGCCAGCAGTACCATACGGGACAGGGCGTCCTACGAGCAGTACTTC. This gives the protein CASSTIRDRASYEQYF.

The chain combines TRBV18 with TRBJ2-1, with TRBD2 matching over 10 bases. Germline CDR1 is KGHSH and CDR2 is LQKENI. The CDR3 totals 16 residues. V was clipped by 4 bases and J by 0 bases; unmatched bases: 3. Here the CDR3 reads CASSLLAGGSYNEQFF. The DNA for the CDR3 is TGTGCCAGCTCACTTTTAGCGGGAGGCTCCTACAATGAGCAGTTCTTC.

The chain links TRBV29-1 to TRBJ2-7; D possibly corresponds to TRBD1 (5 bases). CDR3 length: 11 amino acids. V gave up 6 bases and J gave up 3 bases, with 9 bases separating them. Germline V lookup: CDR1 SQVTM, CDR2 ANQGSEA. CDR3 amino acids: CSVGDSYEQYF. The DNA of the CDR3 is TGCAGCGTCGGAGACAGCTACGAGCAGTACTTC.

Here the CDR3 DNA reads TGTGCCAGCAGCGTATCGACAGGCCGAACAAATGGGAATGAGCAGTTCTTC. Translated: CASSVSTGRTNGNEQFF. The chain recombines TRBV9 with TRBJ2-1; D is perhaps TRBD1 (6 bases). This CDR3 has 17 amino acids. Per the germline V gene, CDR1 is SGDLS and CDR2 is YYNGEE. Trimming removed 1 base from V and 7 bases from J, with 21 bases in between.

Notes on this clone: Germline is not matched at one junction end, which may reflect a read error. The chain has TRBV29-1 and TRBJ2-6; TRBD1 agrees at 10 bases. CDR3 size: 16 residues. CDR1 is SQVTM, CDR2 ANQGSEA, per germline. Here the CDR3 reads CSVDGQGEAGANGLTF. The CDR3 bases are TGCAGCGTTGATGGACAGGGGGAGGCTGGGGCCAACGGCCTGACTTTC.

The genes are TRBV14 and TRBJ1-1; possible D gene TRBD1, 6 bases. The germline V gene has CDR1 SGHDN and CDR2 FVKESK. V lost 6 bases and J 11 bases, leaving 19 bases between the germline ends. CDR3 length: 13 amino acids. The CDR3 region has the DNA TGTGCCAGCAGACCCGCCGGGGGGCGCGGTGCTTTCTTT. Protein sequence: CASRPAGGRGAFF.

The chain joins TRBV5-4 to TRBJ2-7; 11 bases line up with TRBD2. Per germline, CDR1 SGHNT and CDR2 YYREEE (reference sequence). V shed 4 bases, J shed 0 bases, and the junction held 12 bases outside the gene matches. This CDR3 region has 18 residues. The CDR3 spells CASSQDPPTSGTSYEQYF. The CDR3 DNA is TGTGCCAGCAGCCAAGACCCCCCGACTAGCGGGACCTCCTACGAGCAGTACTTC.

This clone has a handful of counts. The chain joins TRBV2 to TRBJ1-1, with 11 bases identical to TRBD1. Germline CDR1 is SNHLY and CDR2 is FYNNEI. V dropped 7 bases and J dropped 4; count of bases not matched to a gene: 8. The CDR3 length is 15 residues. The chain's CDR3 is CASTRDRGSGTEAFF. The CDR3 region has the DNA TGTGCCAGCACTCGGGACAGGGGGTCGGGCACTGAAGCTTTCTTT.

This clone was counted only a few times. The chain links TRBV5-1 to TRBJ2-5; 9 bases line up with TRBD1. Matching the DNA end better, TRBJ2-7 makes the J call doubtful. The CDR3 spans 15 residues. Germline V gene data show CDR1 as SGHRS and CDR2 as YFSETQ. The DNA for the CDR3 is TGCGCCAGCAGCTCCATACAGGGGGCTGACTACGAGCAGTACTTC. It codes for CASSSIQGADYEQYF.